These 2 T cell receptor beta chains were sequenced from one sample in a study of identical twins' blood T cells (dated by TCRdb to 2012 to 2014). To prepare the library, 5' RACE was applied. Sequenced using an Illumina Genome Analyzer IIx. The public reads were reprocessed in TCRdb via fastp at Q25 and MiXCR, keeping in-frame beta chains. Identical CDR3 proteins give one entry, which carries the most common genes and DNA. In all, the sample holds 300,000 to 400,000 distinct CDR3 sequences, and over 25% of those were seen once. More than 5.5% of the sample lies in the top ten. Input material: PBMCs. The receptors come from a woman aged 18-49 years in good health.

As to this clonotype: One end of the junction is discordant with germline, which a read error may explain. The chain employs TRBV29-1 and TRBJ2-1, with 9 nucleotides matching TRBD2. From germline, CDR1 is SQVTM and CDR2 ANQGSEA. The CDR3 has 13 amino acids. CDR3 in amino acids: CSVEVAGDNGQFF. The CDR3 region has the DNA TGCAGCGTTGAAGTAGCGGGGGATAATGGGCAGTTCTTC.

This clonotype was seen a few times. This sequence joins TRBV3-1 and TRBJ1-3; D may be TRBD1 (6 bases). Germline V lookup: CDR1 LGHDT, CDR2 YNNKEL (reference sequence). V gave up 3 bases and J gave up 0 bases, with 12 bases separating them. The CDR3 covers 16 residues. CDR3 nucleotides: TGTGCCAGCAGCCAGCGACAGGAATACTCTGGAAACACCATATATTTT. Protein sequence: CASSQRQEYSGNTIYF.